This T cell receptor (beta chain) is drawn from a study of blood T cell repertoires in COVID-19. About the study: Samples came from the United States, Italy and Spain, spanning acute and convalescent COVID-19. T cells, B-cell-depleted T cells, or PBMCs provided the cDNA or gDNA that served as material.

Original processing methods: Estimates of nucleated cell counts were drawn from the amplification of reference gene primers. Clones were read by immunoSEQ multiplex PCR, and TCRdb kept only the in-frame ones, dropping some. Clone size and V and J calls were adopted from that table, with D and trimming inferred from the DNA. The table has under 350,000 clones, around 90% seen once. V trimming: 7 bases; J trimming: 4 bases; junction bases outside the gene matches: 8. The germline gives CDR1 MNHEY, CDR2 SVGAGI. This CDR3 region has 15 residues. The sequenced material came from peripheral blood. This receptor was taken from a man aged 65 to 79 with acute or convalescent COVID-19. The chain recombines TRBV6-5 with TRBJ2-7; 12 nucleotides line up with TRBD2. The CDR3 loop reads CASKTLAGGRYEQYF. The CDR3 DNA sequence: TGTGCCAGCAAGACGCTAGCGGGAGGGCGGTACGAGCAGTACTTC.